Reported below is one TCR beta chain. This entry comes from a study of blood T cell repertoires in COVID-19. Adults between about 18 and 95 years of age took part from 20 to 25 US areas. Libraries were prepared by immunoSEQ multiplex PCR; TCRdb keeps only in-frame clonotypes and omits some of them. The sample carries under 300,000 clones, around 80% recorded once. Trimming took off 4 bases at V and 0 bases at J, with 10 bases between the two ends. Germline CDR1 is SGHKS and CDR2 is YYEKEE (reference sequence). This CDR3 contains 15 residues. This clonotype was sampled from a man between 35 and 55 years old who had recovered from COVID-19. Sequencing used PBMCs or T cells enriched from blood (not recorded which). This chain uses TRBV5-5 with TRBJ1-4; the D gene is possibly TRBD1 (5 bases). The CDR3 here is CASSVGQATNEKLFF. The CDR3 DNA sequence: TGTGCCAGCAGCGTGGGGCAGGCAACTAATGAAAAACTGTTTTTT. The full variable domain, in which reference TRBV5-5 and TRBJ1-4 provide the parts outside the CDR3, is DAGVTQSPTHLIKTRGQQVTLRCSPISGHKSVSWYQQVLGQGPQFIFQYYEKEERGRGNFPDRFSARQFPNYSSELNVNALLLGDSALYLCASSVGQATNEKLFFGSGTQLSVL.